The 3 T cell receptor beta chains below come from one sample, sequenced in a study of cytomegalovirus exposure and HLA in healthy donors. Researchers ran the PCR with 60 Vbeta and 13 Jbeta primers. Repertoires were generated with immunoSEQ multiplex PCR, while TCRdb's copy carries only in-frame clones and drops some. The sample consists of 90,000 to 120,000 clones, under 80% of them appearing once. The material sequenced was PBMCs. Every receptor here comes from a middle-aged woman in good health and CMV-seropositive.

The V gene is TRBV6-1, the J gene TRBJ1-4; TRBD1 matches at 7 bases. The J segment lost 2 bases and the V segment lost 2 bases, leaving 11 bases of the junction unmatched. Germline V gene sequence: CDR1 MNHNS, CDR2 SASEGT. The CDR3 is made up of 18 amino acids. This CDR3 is CASSEHRRGQTTNEKLFF. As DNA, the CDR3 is TGTGCCAGCAGTGAACACCGGAGGGGACAGACGACTAATGAAAAACTGTTTTTT.

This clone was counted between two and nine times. This chain's CDR3 is CAWWRPGGEQYF. In DNA form, the CDR3 reads TGTGCCTGGTGGAGACCGGGAGGGGAGCAGTACTTC. The chain links TRBV30 to TRBJ2-7, with TRBD2 matching over 8 bases. The germline V gene encodes CDR1 GTSNPN and CDR2 SVGIG (reference sequence). The CDR3 extends over 12 amino acids. J gave up 7 bases and V 5 bases, and 7 bases lay outside the gene matches.

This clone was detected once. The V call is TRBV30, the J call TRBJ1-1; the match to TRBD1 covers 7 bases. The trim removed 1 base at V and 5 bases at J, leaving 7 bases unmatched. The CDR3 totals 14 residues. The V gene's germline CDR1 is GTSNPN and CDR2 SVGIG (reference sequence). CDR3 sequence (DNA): TGTGCCTGGAGTGCAACGGACAGGAGGACTGAAGCTTTCTTT. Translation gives CAWSATDRRTEAFF.